Listed here are 15 T cell receptor beta chains from one sample, sequenced in a study of cytomegalovirus exposure and HLA in healthy donors. PCR was performed using 60 Vbeta and 13 Jbeta primers. Sequencing was performed with immunoSEQ multiplex PCR; in TCRdb, only in-frame clones are kept and a portion is missing. The data hold just over 150,000 clones, with approximately 79% observed a single time. Sequenced material: PBMCs. The receptors stem from a man aged 40-49 years in good health and CMV-seropositive.

The rearrangement uses TRBV5-1 and TRBJ2-2; D is unclear. This CDR3 comprises 13 residues. Germline CDR1 reads SGHRS; CDR2 reads YFSETQ. V was clipped by 4 bases and J by 5 bases, with 9 bases between them. CDR3 in DNA: TGCGCCAGCAGCCCCTCCGGGACCGGGGAGCTGTTTTTT. Protein sequence: CASSPSGTGELFF.

This clone was seen a few times. This chain connects TRBV6-6 to TRBJ2-5, with 8 bases matching TRBD1. CDR1 and CDR2 from the germline V gene are MNHNY and SVGAGI (reference sequence). With V trimmed by 6 bases and J by 5 bases, 8 bases remained unmatched. The length of the CDR3 is 14 residues. The CDR3 coding sequence is TGTGCCAGCAGGAATCCAGGGGGCTCGGAGACCCAGTACTTC. Translated, it gives CASRNPGGSETQYF.

The chain carries TRBV5-6 and TRBJ1-2; TRBD1 aligns across 10 bases. The CDR3 covers 17 residues. Germline-derived CDR1 and CDR2 are SGHDT and YYEEEE. The J segment lost 0 bases and the V segment lost 3 bases, leaving 8 bases of the junction unmatched. The CDR3 DNA is TGTGCCAGCAGCTCTGCCGGGACAGGGGAGGCTAACTATGGCTACACCTTC. It is translated as CASSSAGTGEANYGYTF.

This clone was observed a handful of times. The chain combines TRBV7-2 with TRBJ1-1; no clear D. Looked up from germline, CDR1 is SGHTA and CDR2 is FQGNSA. CDR3 size: 14 residues. The V end lost 2 bases, the J end lost 8 bases, and 15 bases lay between the germline ends. This CDR3 is CASSLSGYTEEAFF. The CDR3 nucleotides are TGTGCCAGCAGCTTAAGCGGTTACACAGAGGAAGCTTTCTTT.

The gene calls are TRBV5-1 and TRBJ2-1; 7 nucleotides align to TRBD1. The CDR3 has 13 amino acids. With 7 bases clipped from V and 3 bases from J, the junction kept 4 bases outside the gene matches. Germline assignment: CDR1 SGHRS and CDR2 YFSETQ. The CDR3 reads CASRQGFYNEQFF. Written as DNA, the CDR3 is TGCGCCAGCCGACAGGGTTTCTACAATGAGCAGTTCTTC.

The V call is TRBV5-1, the J call TRBJ2-5; TRBD1 matches at 7 bases. From germline, CDR1 is SGHRS and CDR2 YFSETQ. Germline trimming cut 2 bases from V and 1 base from J; bases unmatched to any gene: 8. The CDR3 is made up of 16 amino acids. This CDR3 reads CASSLGGQALQETQYF. In DNA, the CDR3 is TGCGCCAGCAGCTTAGGCGGACAGGCCCTCCAAGAGACCCAGTACTTC.

This sequence joins TRBV6-5 and TRBJ1-4; 7 nucleotides match TRBD1. The V gene end was trimmed by 2 bases and the J gene end by 0 bases; junction bases not matched to a gene: 3. The CDR3 runs 16 residues. CDR1 is MNHEY, CDR2 SVGAGI, per germline. CDR3 in DNA: TGTGCCAGCAGTTACGAAGGGGGCGCAACTAATGAAAAACTGTTTTTT. It codes for CASSYEGGATNEKLFF.

This clone was counted ten times or more. The chain is built from TRBV2 and TRBJ2-7; 7 bases fit TRBD1. The CDR3 has 13 amino acids. Germline V gene data show CDR1 as SNHLY and CDR2 as FYNNEI. With 10 bases clipped from V and 1 base from J, the junction kept 7 bases outside the gene matches. CDR3 DNA sequence: TGTGCCACCCAGGGGGTGGGTTCCTACGAGCAGTACTTC. Its translation: CATQGVGSYEQYF. The complete variable domain, with remaining parts taken from reference TRBV2 and TRBJ2-7, reads EPEVTQTPSHQVTQMGQEVILRCVPISNHLYFYWYRQILGQKVEFLVSFYNNEISEKSEIFDDQFSVERPDGSNFTLKIRSTKLEDSAMYFCATQGVGSYEQYFGPGTRLTVT.

The V gene is TRBV4-3, the J gene TRBJ1-2; D is uncertain. The V and J ends lost 1 base and 4 bases respectively, with 7 bases between them. The CDR3 extends over 13 amino acids. Germline V CDR1 and CDR2: LGHNA, YSLEER. The CDR3 DNA sequence: TGCGCCAGCAGCCAAGTAGCCCGCTATGGCTACACCTTC. It specifies CASSQVARYGYTF.

V gene TRBV18 combines with J gene TRBJ1-2; D might be TRBD1 (6 bases). V lost 2 bases and J 3 bases, leaving 16 bases between the germline ends. The CDR3 is 16 amino acids. The V gene's germline CDR1 is KGHSH and CDR2 LQKENI. CDR3: CASSPAQRGFYYGYTF. Written as DNA, the CDR3 is TGTGCCAGCTCACCAGCCCAAAGGGGGTTCTACTATGGCTACACCTTC.

V and J are TRBV7-9 and TRBJ2-7; possible D gene TRBD2, 5 bases. The germline V gene has CDR1 SEHNR and CDR2 FQNEAQ (reference sequence). The CDR3 consists of 12 residues. The V and J ends lost 4 bases and 2 bases respectively, with 6 bases between them. The CDR3 loop reads CASSWTPYEQYF. The CDR3 DNA follows: TGTGCCAGCAGCTGGACTCCCTACGAGCAGTACTTC. Variable domain in full (rest from reference TRBV7-9 and TRBJ2-7): DTGVSQNPRHKITKRGQNVTFRCDPISEHNRLYWYRQTLGQGPEFLTYFQNEAQLEKSRLLSDRFSAERPKGSFSTLEIQRTEQGDSAMYLCASSWTPYEQYFGPGTRLTVT.

V usage is TRBV4-3 and J usage is TRBJ1-5; weak D call: TRBD1 (5 bases). This CDR3 contains 17 residues. Trimming cost V 0 bases and J 1 base, with 13 bases left between them. Germline V lookup: CDR1 LGHNA, CDR2 YSLEER. The CDR3, as DNA: TGCGCCAGCAGCCAAGAGATACCCCAGGGAAGCAATCAGCCCCAGCATTTT. Its translation is CASSQEIPQGSNQPQHF.

The V call is TRBV5-4, the J call TRBJ2-5; 13 bases align to TRBD2. Germline V gives CDR1 SGHNT, CDR2 YYREEE (reference sequence). V trimming: 4 bases; J trimming: 5 bases; junction bases outside the gene matches: 8. The CDR3 covers 16 residues. The CDR3: CASSITSGGAFETQYF. The CDR3 region has the DNA TGTGCCAGCAGCATCACTAGCGGGGGGGCCTTTGAGACCCAGTACTTC.

This chain uses TRBV30 with TRBJ1-2, with D possibly being TRBD1 (6 bases). The CDR3 is 11 residues long. Per the germline V gene, CDR1 is GTSNPN and CDR2 is SVGIG (reference sequence). The V end lost 0 bases, the J end lost 7 bases, and 6 bases lay between the germline ends. CDR3 protein: CAWSVQGGYTF. The DNA of the CDR3 is TGTGCCTGGAGTGTACAGGGTGGCTACACCTTC. Full variable domain (outside the CDR3, taken from reference TRBV30 and TRBJ1-2): SQTIHQWPATLVQPVGSPLSLECTVEGTSNPNLYWYRQAAGRGLQLLFYSVGIGQISSEVPQNLSASRPQDRQFILSSKKLLLSDSGFYLCAWSVQGGYTFGSGTRLTVV.

This chain uses TRBV5-1 with TRBJ2-3; the D gene is possibly TRBD2 (5 bases). Germline loops: CDR1 SGHRS, CDR2 YFSETQ. This CDR3 has 14 residues. The V and J ends lost 2 bases and 4 bases respectively, with 11 bases between them. The CDR3 region is CASSFGASSDTQYF. Written as DNA, the CDR3 is TGCGCCAGCAGCTTCGGAGCTAGCTCAGATACGCAGTATTTT.